This passage covers 8 T cell receptor beta chains from one sample sequenced in a study of T cells after yellow fever vaccination. One entry per CDR3 protein results from TCRdb running MiXCR on the 5' RACE reads. The sample contains about 330,000 distinct CDR3 sequences, about 4% of which appear only once. Sequences were derived from PBMCs, sampled 5 days after the yellow fever booster vaccination. These receptors came from a man aged 18 to 29 who received the YFV17D yellow fever vaccine.

This clonotype has a handful of counts. The J gene is TRBJ2-7, the V gene TRBV6-2 or TRBV6-3; D gene uncertain. Between the trimmed V and J ends, which lost 6 bases and 4 bases, there was a span of 13 bases. The germline gives CDR1 MNHEY, CDR2 SVGEGT. This CDR3 comprises 13 residues. CDR3 nucleotides: TGTGCCAGCAGGGGAACCGCCGGTTACGAGCAGTACGTC. As protein: CASRGTAGYEQYV.

The CDR3: CASSLVPGGLSTDTQYF. The CDR3 DNA follows: TGTGCCAGCAGCTTAGTCCCAGGGGGCTTGAGCACAGATACGCAGTATTTT. V usage is TRBV7-2 and J usage is TRBJ2-3; TRBD1 matches at 8 bases. Germline CDR1 and CDR2: SGHTA and FQGNSA. Germline trimming cut 1 base from V and 0 bases from J; bases unmatched to any gene: 6. CDR3 length equals 17 residues.

In this sample, this clonotype turned up many times. This rearrangement joins TRBV5-1 to TRBJ2-1; D remains unclear. Trimming stripped 1 base from V and 6 bases from J, with 8 bases between. The CDR3 consists of 13 residues. CDR1 is SGHRS and CDR2 is YFSETQ in the germline V gene. DNA for the CDR3: TGCGCCAGCAGCTTGTTGGCGGCCAATGAGCAGTTCTTC. Its translation: CASSLLAANEQFF.

The chain has TRBV7-2 and TRBJ2-3; TRBD1 matches at 11 bases. CDR1 is SGHTA and CDR2 is FQGNSA in the germline V gene. The CDR3 has 15 residues. The ends lost 4 bases at V and 5 bases at J; junction bases unmatched: 5. CDR3 nucleotide sequence: TGTGCCAGCAGCTACCCGGGACAGGGGGTAGATACGCAGTATTTT. The encoded protein is CASSYPGQGVDTQYF.

The rearrangement joins TRBV12-3 or TRBV12-4 to TRBJ1-1; the D is unclear. This CDR3 contains 13 residues. Trimming stripped 7 bases from V and 1 base from J, with 10 bases between. The CDR3 reads CASIEMGNTEAFF. The CDR3 DNA reads as TGTGCCAGCATCGAGATGGGGAACACTGAAGCTTTCTTT.

The chain has TRBV6-1 and TRBJ1-2, with 8 bases identical to TRBD1. The CDR3 extends over 14 amino acids. CDR1 and CDR2 (germline): MNHNS, SASEGT. Trimming at V came to 4 bases and at J to 4 bases, leaving 5 bases not matched to a gene. CDR3 residues: CASSGETGAYGYTF. DNA for the CDR3: TGTGCCAGCAGTGGAGAGACAGGGGCCTATGGCTACACCTTC.

The sample holds many counts of this clonotype. The rearrangement joins TRBV5-1 to TRBJ2-5; D gene ambiguous. CDR1 is SGHRS and CDR2 is YFSETQ in the germline V gene. V was pared by 4 bases and J by 0 bases, with 10 bases between. The CDR3 is made up of 14 amino acids. The CDR3 region is CASSQQLYQETQYF. CDR3 in DNA: TGCGCCAGCAGCCAACAGCTGTACCAAGAGACCCAGTACTTC.

The table lists this clonotype with a few counts. The V gene is TRBV19, the J gene TRBJ1-2; 7 nucleotides agree with TRBD1. This CDR3 has 14 amino acids. The trim removed 5 bases at V and 3 bases at J, leaving 6 bases unmatched. Germline V gene sequence: CDR1 LNHDA, CDR2 SQIVND (reference sequence). CDR3 DNA sequence: TGTGCCAGTAGTGGTACAGGGGACGACTATGGCTACACCTTC. Encoded protein: CASSGTGDDYGYTF.